This record concerns one T cell receptor (beta chain) sequence. Its antigen is still unknown. The data are from a study of Ad26.COV2.S vaccination and SARS-CoV-2 variants. Study-wide background: By the intramuscular route, Ad26.COV2.S was given once, or twice 56 days apart. Study-wide points: The study found higher spike-specific TCR breadth in vaccine than placebo recipients.

Repertoires were generated with immunoSEQ multiplex PCR, while TCRdb's copy carries only in-frame clones and drops some. The sample has around 450,000 clones, around 89% seen once. Treatment noted: around 19 received Ad26.COV2.S at low or high dose, single or two shots; roughly five received placebo; per-sample allocation not given. Sampling was done on day 63 after the first vaccine or placebo injection. Germline lookup yields CDR1 SGDLS and CDR2 YYNGEE. The CDR3 extends over 14 amino acids. V was pared by 2 bases and J by 7 bases, with 16 bases between. This TCR was sampled from a person between 18 and 65 years old who received the Ad26.COV2.S COVID-19 vaccine or a placebo. Sequenced here: peripheral blood, sampled in a trial of Ad26.COV2.S vaccine versus placebo. This rearrangement joins TRBV9 to TRBJ2-7; D is perhaps TRBD1 (6 bases). The CDR3 DNA reads TGTGCCAGCAGCGTGTCAGGACAGAGGAGAGAGCAGTACTTC. Translation: CASSVSGQRREQYF.